These 8 T cell receptor beta chains share one sample of origin, sequenced in a study of blood T cell repertoires in COVID-19. Repertoires were generated with immunoSEQ multiplex PCR, while TCRdb's copy carries only in-frame clones and drops some. The sample has about 190,000 clones, approximately 91% seen once. Sequencing was carried out using peripheral blood. The receptors here all came from a woman between 40 and 50 years old who had recovered from COVID-19.

The chain couples TRBV4-3 to TRBJ1-2; a possible D gene is TRBD1 (5 bases). Trimming stripped 1 base from V and 7 bases from J, with 16 bases between. Germline V gene sequence: CDR1 LGHNA, CDR2 YSLEER. This CDR3 is built from 15 residues. Here the CDR3 DNA reads TGCGCCAGCAGCCAAGCAAGGGGCGGGGAAGGTGGCTACACCTTC. It encodes CASSQARGGEGGYTF.

This clone appeared once. The chain carries TRBV7-2 and TRBJ1-5; TRBD1 agrees at 8 bases. Trimming took 5 bases from V and 7 from J; bases not matched to a gene: 13. Germline CDR1 SGHTA, CDR2 FQGNSA. The CDR3 is 16 residues long. CDR3: CASSPRQGRVGQPQHF. DNA for the CDR3: TGTGCCAGCAGCCCACGACAGGGGAGGGTTGGGCAGCCCCAGCATTTT.

Written as DNA, the CDR3 is TGCGCCAGCAGCTCCGATCAGGGGGCGAATGAAAAACTGTTTTTT. Amino acid sequence: CASSSDQGANEKLFF. The V call is TRBV5-1, the J call TRBJ1-4; 8 nucleotides line up with TRBD1. J was trimmed by 5 bases and V by 3 bases; bases with no gene match: 6. The CDR3 consists of 15 residues. In germline, CDR1 is SGHRS, CDR2 YFSETQ.

The chain has TRBV11-1 and TRBJ1-1; 8 bases are shared with TRBD1. This CDR3 has 15 residues. Germline V CDR1 and CDR2: SGHAT, FQDESV (reference sequence). Trimming cost V 1 base and J 7 bases; bases outside gene matches: 8. This CDR3 reads CASSLGAGGQGEAFF. CDR3 bases: TGTGCCAGCAGCTTAGGGGCCGGTGGACAGGGTGAAGCTTTCTTT.

The chain recombines TRBV7-2 with TRBJ1-1; D might be TRBD1 (5 bases). Per germline, CDR1 SGHTA and CDR2 FQGNSA. The CDR3 covers 17 residues. Trimming stripped 1 base from V and 1 base from J, with 16 bases between. CDR3 in DNA: TGTGCCAGCAGCTTAGATCAGACAGATACAGGGAACACTGAAGCTTTCTTT. Translated: CASSLDQTDTGNTEAFF.

This sequence joins TRBV5-1 and TRBJ2-2, with 8 bases identical to TRBD1. This CDR3 spans 16 amino acids. CDR1 is SGHRS and CDR2 is YFSETQ in the germline V gene. The V segment lost 4 bases and the J segment 4 bases; nucleotides outside the gene matches: 9. The CDR3: CASSTGQGVGTGELFF. The CDR3 coding sequence is TGCGCCAGCAGCACCGGACAGGGCGTGGGCACCGGGGAGCTGTTTTTT.

The V call is TRBV27, the J call TRBJ1-1, with 9 bases fitting TRBD1. Germline V gene data show CDR1 as MNHEY and CDR2 as SMNVEV (reference sequence). The length of the CDR3 is 16 residues. Germline trimming cut 5 bases from V and 0 bases from J; bases unmatched to any gene: 7. The CDR3 protein is CASSKLQGALNTEAFF. The CDR3 coding sequence is TGTGCCAGCAGTAAATTACAGGGGGCGCTGAACACTGAAGCTTTCTTT.

This CDR3 is CASSFRPAGDGYTF. In nucleotides, the CDR3 is TGTGCCAGCAGCTTCCGACCGGCGGGAGACGGCTACACCTTC. The J gene is TRBJ1-2, the V gene TRBV7-2; no clear D gene. The CDR3 spans 14 residues. CDR1 is SGHTA, CDR2 FQGNSA, per germline. Trimming shortened V by 3 bases and J by 8 bases, and 16 bases separated the two germline ends.